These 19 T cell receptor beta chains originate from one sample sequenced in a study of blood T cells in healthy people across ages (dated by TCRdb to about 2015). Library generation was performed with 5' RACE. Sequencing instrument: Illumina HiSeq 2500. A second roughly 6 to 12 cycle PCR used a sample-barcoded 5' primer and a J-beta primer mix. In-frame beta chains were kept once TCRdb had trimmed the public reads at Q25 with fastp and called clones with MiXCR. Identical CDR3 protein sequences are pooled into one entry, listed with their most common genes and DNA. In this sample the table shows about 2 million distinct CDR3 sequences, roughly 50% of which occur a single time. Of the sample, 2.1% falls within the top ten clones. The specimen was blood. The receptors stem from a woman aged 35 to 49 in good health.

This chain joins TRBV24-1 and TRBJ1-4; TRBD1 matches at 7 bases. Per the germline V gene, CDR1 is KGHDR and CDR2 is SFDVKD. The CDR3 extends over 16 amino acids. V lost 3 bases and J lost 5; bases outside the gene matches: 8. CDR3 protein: CATSDAKTGRNEKLFF. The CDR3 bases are TGTGCCACCAGTGATGCTAAGACAGGGAGAAATGAAAAACTGTTTTTT.

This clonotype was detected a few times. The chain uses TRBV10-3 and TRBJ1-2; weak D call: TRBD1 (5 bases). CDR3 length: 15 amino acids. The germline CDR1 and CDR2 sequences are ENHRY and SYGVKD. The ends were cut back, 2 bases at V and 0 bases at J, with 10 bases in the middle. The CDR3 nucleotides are TGTGCCATCAGTGAGGCAGACAGAGCTAACTATGGCTACACCTTC. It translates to CAISEADRANYGYTF.

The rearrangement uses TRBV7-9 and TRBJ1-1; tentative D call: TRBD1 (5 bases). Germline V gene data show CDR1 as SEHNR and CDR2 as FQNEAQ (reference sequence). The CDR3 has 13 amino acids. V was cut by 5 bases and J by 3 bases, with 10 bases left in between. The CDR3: CASSPPGDTEAFF. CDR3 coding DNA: TGTGCCAGCAGCCCCCCGGGGGACACTGAAGCTTTCTTT.

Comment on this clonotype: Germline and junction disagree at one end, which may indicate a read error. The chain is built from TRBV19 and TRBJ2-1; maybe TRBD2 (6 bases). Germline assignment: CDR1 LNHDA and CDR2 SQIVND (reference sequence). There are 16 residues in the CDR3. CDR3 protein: CASSINLGPGVNGQFF. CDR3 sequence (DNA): TGTGCCAGTAGTATTAACCTCGGACCGGGGGTCAATGGGCAGTTCTTC.

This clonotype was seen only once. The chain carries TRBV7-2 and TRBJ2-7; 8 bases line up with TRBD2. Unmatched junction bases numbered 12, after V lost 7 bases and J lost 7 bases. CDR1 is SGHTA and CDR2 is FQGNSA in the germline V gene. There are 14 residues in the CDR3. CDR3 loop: CASTNGGARYEQYF. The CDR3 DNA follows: TGTGCCAGCACTAACGGGGGGGCCAGGTATGAGCAGTACTTC.

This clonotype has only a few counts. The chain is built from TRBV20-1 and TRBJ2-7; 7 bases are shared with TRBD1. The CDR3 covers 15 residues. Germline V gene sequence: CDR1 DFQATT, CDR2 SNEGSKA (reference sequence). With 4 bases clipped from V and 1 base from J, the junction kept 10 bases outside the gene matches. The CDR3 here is CSAIRGQGVSYEQYF. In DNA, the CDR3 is TGCAGTGCTATCCGTGGCCAGGGGGTATCCTACGAGCAGTACTTC.

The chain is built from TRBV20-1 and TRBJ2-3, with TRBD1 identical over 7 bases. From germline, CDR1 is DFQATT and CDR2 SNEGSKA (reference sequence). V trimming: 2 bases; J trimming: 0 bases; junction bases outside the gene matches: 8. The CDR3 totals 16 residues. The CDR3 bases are TGCAGTGCTAGATCCCGGGACAGCCTTAGCACAGATACGCAGTATTTT. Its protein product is CSARSRDSLSTDTQYF.

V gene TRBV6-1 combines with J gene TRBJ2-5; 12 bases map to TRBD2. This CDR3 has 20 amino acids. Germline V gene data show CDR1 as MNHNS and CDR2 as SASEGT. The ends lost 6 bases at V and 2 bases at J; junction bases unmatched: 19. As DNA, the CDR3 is TGTGCCAGCAGGAAGGGCGGCGTGACTAGCGGGGGTCAGGAACAAGAGACCCAGTACTTC. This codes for CASRKGGVTSGGQEQETQYF.

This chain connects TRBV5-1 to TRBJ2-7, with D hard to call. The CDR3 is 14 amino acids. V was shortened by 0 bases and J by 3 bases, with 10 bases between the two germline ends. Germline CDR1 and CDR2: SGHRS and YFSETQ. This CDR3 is CASSLVGRNYEQYF. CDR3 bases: TGCGCCAGCAGCTTGGTCGGCAGAAACTACGAGCAGTACTTC.

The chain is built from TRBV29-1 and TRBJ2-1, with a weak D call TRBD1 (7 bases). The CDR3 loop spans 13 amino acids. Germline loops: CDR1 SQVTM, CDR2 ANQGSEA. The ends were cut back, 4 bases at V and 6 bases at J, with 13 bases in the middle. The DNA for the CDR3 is TGCAGCGTTGTGGAGGGGGCGGTCAATGAGCAGTTCTTC. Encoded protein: CSVVEGAVNEQFF.

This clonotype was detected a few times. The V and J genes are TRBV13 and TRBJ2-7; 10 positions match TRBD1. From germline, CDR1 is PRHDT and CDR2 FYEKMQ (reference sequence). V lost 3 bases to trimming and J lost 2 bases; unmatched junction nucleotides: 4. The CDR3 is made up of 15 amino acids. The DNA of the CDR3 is TGTGCCAGCAGCTTGGACAGGGGGATTACCTACGAGCAGTACTTC. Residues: CASSLDRGITYEQYF.

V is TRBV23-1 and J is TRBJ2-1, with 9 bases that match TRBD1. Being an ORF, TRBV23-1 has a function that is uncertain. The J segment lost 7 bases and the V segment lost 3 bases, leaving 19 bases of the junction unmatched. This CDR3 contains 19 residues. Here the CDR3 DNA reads TGCGCCAGCAGTCAGTTAACCCTCGGGACAGGGAAGGAGCTGAATGAGCAGTTCTTC. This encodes CASSQLTLGTGKELNEQFF.

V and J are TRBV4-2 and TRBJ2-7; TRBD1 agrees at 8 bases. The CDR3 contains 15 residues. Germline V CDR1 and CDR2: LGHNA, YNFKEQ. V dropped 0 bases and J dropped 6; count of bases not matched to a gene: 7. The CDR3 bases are TGTGCCAGCAGCCAAGACGACAGGGGCGGCGGCGAGCAGTACTTC. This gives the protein CASSQDDRGGGEQYF.

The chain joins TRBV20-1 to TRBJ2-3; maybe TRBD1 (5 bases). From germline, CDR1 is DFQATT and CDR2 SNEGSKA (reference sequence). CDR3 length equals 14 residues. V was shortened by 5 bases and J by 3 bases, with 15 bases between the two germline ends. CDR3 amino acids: CSAPKGRDTDTQYF. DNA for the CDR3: TGCAGTGCTCCAAAGGGGCGCGATACAGATACGCAGTATTTT.

This CDR3 is CASRNDRVAYNEQFF. CDR3 bases: TGTGCCAGCAGGAACGACAGGGTCGCCTACAATGAGCAGTTCTTC. The V and J genes are TRBV25-1 and TRBJ2-1; TRBD1 matches 7 bases. This CDR3 comprises 15 residues. The germline gives CDR1 MGHDK, CDR2 SYGVNS. With V trimmed by 6 bases and J by 2 bases, 7 bases remained unmatched.

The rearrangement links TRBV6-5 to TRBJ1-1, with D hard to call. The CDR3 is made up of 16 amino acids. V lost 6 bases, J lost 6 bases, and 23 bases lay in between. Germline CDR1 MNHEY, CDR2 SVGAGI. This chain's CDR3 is CASRPRVALLSAEAFF. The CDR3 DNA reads TGTGCCAGCAGACCCCGGGTGGCATTGTTGAGCGCTGAAGCTTTCTTT.

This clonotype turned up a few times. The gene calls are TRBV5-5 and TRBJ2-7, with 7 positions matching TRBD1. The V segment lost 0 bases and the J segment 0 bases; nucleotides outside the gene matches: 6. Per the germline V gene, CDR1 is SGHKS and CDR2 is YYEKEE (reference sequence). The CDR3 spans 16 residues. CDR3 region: CASSLASGTVSYEQYF. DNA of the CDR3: TGTGCCAGCAGCTTGGCCTCCGGGACAGTCTCCTACGAGCAGTACTTC.

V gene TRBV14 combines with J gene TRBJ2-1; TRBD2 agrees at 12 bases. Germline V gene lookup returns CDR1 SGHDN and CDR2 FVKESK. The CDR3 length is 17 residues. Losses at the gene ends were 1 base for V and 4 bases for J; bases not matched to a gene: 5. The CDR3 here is CASSQALAGGPYNEQFF. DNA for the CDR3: TGTGCCAGCAGCCAAGCTCTAGCGGGGGGGCCATACAATGAGCAGTTCTTC.

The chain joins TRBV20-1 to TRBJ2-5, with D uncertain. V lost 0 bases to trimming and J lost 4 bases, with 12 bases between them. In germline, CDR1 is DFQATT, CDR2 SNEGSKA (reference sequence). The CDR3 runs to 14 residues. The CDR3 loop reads CSARDPLGPETQYF. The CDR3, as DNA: TGCAGTGCTAGAGACCCCCTAGGGCCAGAGACCCAGTACTTC.